The clone carrying this TCR beta chain has only one observation. The target antigen is unknown. Germline V CDR1 and CDR2: MNHEY, SVGAGI. V lost 6 bases, J lost 5 bases, and 16 bases lay in between. The length of the CDR3 is 14 residues. This sample is part of a study of cytomegalovirus exposure and HLA in healthy donors. Points from the study as a whole: The study had only CMV serostatus as immune exposure information. In a later analysis, HLA-C alleles had the fewest associated TCRs, DRB1 alleles the most.

PCR involved 60 Vbeta and 13 Jbeta primers. Profiling relied on immunoSEQ multiplex PCR, and the TCRdb table lists in-frame clones only, not all of them. Of 65,000 to 90,000 clones listed, 65% to 85% are singletons. The V gene is TRBV6-5, the J gene TRBJ2-5; tentative D call: TRBD2 (6 bases). This TCR was recovered from a man in his 70s in good health and CMV-seronegative. The sample consisted of PBMCs. The CDR3 loop is CASRGTGTRETQYF. The CDR3, as DNA: TGTGCCAGCAGGGGGACTGGGACTCGGGAGACCCAGTACTTC.